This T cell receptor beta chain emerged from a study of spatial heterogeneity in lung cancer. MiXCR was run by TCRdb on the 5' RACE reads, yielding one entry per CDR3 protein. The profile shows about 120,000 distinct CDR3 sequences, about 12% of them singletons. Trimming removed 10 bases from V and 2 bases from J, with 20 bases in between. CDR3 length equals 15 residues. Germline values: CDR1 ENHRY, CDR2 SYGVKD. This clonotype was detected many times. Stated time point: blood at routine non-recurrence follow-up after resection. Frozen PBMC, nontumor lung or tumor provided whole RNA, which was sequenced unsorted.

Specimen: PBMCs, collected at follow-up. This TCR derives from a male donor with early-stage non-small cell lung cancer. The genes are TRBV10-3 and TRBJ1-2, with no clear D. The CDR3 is CATRMSAERNYGYTF. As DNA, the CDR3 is TGTGCCACCCGAATGTCGGCAGAGAGGAACTATGGCTACACCTTC.